This T cell receptor (beta chain) was retrieved from a study of beta chain features in type 1 diabetes. Study results and limitations: Shortening that was moderate but significant affected the TCRB CDR3s of Type 1 diabetes patients in all four CD4+ subsets.

About this clone itself: Its antigen is not known.

Isolated RNA was reverse transcribed in full, so expressed TCRB transcripts were sequenced. TCRdb's table, derived via immunoSEQ multiplex PCR, lists solely in-frame clones and lacks some. Among around 650,000 clones, roughly 12% were seen once, and the ten largest hold roughly 0.12%. Trimming cost V 3 bases and J 3 bases; bases outside gene matches: 8. There are 16 residues in the CDR3. Germline V CDR1 and CDR2: SEHNR, FQNEAQ (reference sequence). The sample taken for sequencing was naive CD4+ T cells from blood. The V call is TRBV7-9, the J call TRBJ2-7; 10 bases fit TRBD1. The origin of this receptor is a man aged 30-40 years with type 1 diabetes. The CDR3 reads CASSFSGTGADYEQYF. CDR3 coding DNA: TGTGCCAGCAGCTTTTCCGGGACAGGGGCCGACTACGAGCAGTACTTC. Filled out from reference TRBV7-9 and TRBJ2-7, the complete variable domain reads DTGVSQNPRHKITKRGQNVTFRCDPISEHNRLYWYRQTLGQGPEFLTYFQNEAQLEKSRLLSDRFSAERPKGSFSTLEIQRTEQGDSAMYLCASSFSGTGADYEQYFGPGTRLTVT.